The clone carrying this T cell receptor (beta chain) turned up a few times. The antigen is undetermined. The sample belongs to a study of cytomegalovirus exposure and HLA in healthy donors. About the study: A later analysis reported the roughly 130 validation repertoires used the same platform as the roughly 670 first-cohort repertoires.

The CDR3 loop spans 12 amino acids. The V gene's germline CDR1 is SQVTM and CDR2 ANQGSEA. Trimming stripped 2 bases from V and 10 bases from J, with 14 bases between. Study results and caveats: A later analysis found first-cohort TCR clusters tended to co-occur in the approximately 110 validation repertoires. The listing of roughly 160 TCR beta chains classed them as cytomegalovirus-associated.

Measured with immunoSEQ multiplex PCR; TCRdb has only the in-frame clones, and not every one. The table shows some 60,000 clones, with approximately 96% occurring only once. The sequencing input was PBMCs. This TCR was recovered from a man aged 18-30 years in good health and CMV-seronegative. The chain has TRBV29-1 and TRBJ1-2; tentatively, D is TRBD1 (6 bases). The CDR3 coding sequence is TGCAGCGTTGAACACAGGGACCTCGCCTACACCTTC. It specifies CSVEHRDLAYTF.